This T cell receptor (beta chain) was sequenced during a study of esophageal squamous cell carcinoma under preoperative chemotherapy. Described time point: before preoperative PTX-NDP chemotherapy. In this sample, this clonotype is medium-sized. Its antigen is as yet unknown. Study results and caveats: After treatment, tumor-infiltrating lymphocytes seemed to come partly from incoming peripheral T cells, not only local changes.

Each CDR3 protein gets one entry after TCRdb re-called the PCR reads with MiXCR. Of approximately 12,000 distinct CDR3 sequences in the sample, almost 55% were seen once. The CDR3 loop spans 17 amino acids. V dropped 6 bases and J dropped 7; count of bases not matched to a gene: 15. Germline V lookup: CDR1 MNHNS, CDR2 SASEGT. The source is a human donor with esophageal squamous cell carcinoma. The donor label of this sample is uncertain. This sequence joins TRBV6-1 and TRBJ1-6; TRBD1 aligns across 7 bases. Specimen collection occurred from a patient given preoperative chemotherapy. The CDR3: CASRKTTEGTANSPLHF. In DNA, the CDR3 is TGTGCCAGCAGAAAGACGACCGAAGGGACAGCCAATTCACCCCTCCACTTT.